One sample yielded the 16 T cell receptor beta chains listed below, sequenced in a study of Graves' ophthalmopathy and Graves' hyperthyroidism. The study amplified TCR beta CDR3 regions using RNA transcripts. Amplification began with first-round RT-PCR using HTBI primers, then second-round multiplex PCR was performed. MiXCR was run by TCRdb on the multiplex PCR reads, yielding one entry per CDR3 protein. The sample includes about 480,000 distinct CDR3 sequences, under 15% seen only once; the top ten take 8% to 10%. Sequenced: blood. The receptors were gathered from a woman aged 30 to 39 with Graves' ophthalmopathy.

This clonotype has ten or more counts. The chain employs TRBV12-3 or TRBV12-4 and TRBJ2-2; possible D gene TRBD1, 5 bases. The CDR3 has 13 amino acids. V gave up 5 bases and J gave up 3 bases, with 7 bases separating them. This CDR3 is CASSVTDTGELFF. The CDR3 DNA is TGTGCCAGCAGTGTGACAGACACCGGGGAGCTGTTTTTT.

This clonotype was detected ten times or more. The rearrangement links TRBV7-9 to TRBJ1-6; 7 nucleotides match TRBD1. Germline values: CDR1 SEHNR, CDR2 FQNEAQ (reference sequence). This CDR3 is 17 amino acids long. The trim removed 4 bases at V and 0 bases at J, leaving 6 bases unmatched. The CDR3 is CASSSLTGSSYNSPLHF. The CDR3 coding sequence is TGTGCCAGCAGCTCACTGACAGGGAGCTCCTATAATTCACCCCTCCACTTT.

This clonotype was counted many times. J is TRBJ2-5 and V is TRBV12-3 or TRBV12-4; 7 bases map to TRBD2. CDR3 length: 14 amino acids. With V trimmed by 7 bases and J by 1 base, 6 bases remained unmatched. The CDR3 DNA reads as TGTGCCAGCAATTTGGGACTACTCCAAGAGACCCAGTACTTC. Its protein product is CASNLGLLQETQYF.

This clonotype came up many times. The chain uses TRBV29-1 and TRBJ2-2; no firm D call. Germline CDR1 SQVTM, CDR2 ANQGSEA. The V end was cut by 4 bases, the J end by 1 base, with 7 bases between. The CDR3 has 13 residues. The CDR3 loop reads CSVAHGNTGELFF. CDR3 nucleotides: TGCAGCGTTGCCCACGGGAACACCGGGGAGCTGTTTTTT.

For this clonotype: A much more abundant neighbour one base away suggests this may be a read error. V and J are TRBV29-1 and TRBJ2-7, with D maybe TRBD1 (6 bases). CDR3 length: 15 amino acids. The germline V gene encodes CDR1 SQVTM and CDR2 ANQGSEA. Here the CDR3 reads CGVEDGRTEYYEQYF. CDR3 bases: TGCGGCGTTGAAGATGGGCGGACAGAATACTACGAGCAGTACTTC.

On this clonotype: Given a much more abundant clone one base away, this may be a read error. The chain recombines TRBV6-1 with TRBJ2-5, with D perhaps TRBD1 or TRBD2 (5 bases each). The CDR3 has 12 amino acids. CDR1 is MNHNS, CDR2 SASEGT, per germline. This CDR3 reads CASSSLGGTKYF. DNA for the CDR3: TGTGCCAGCAGTTCCCTTGGTGGGACCAAGTACTTC.

This clonotype was recorded many times. A single base separates this from a much larger clone, so it may be a read error. J is TRBJ1-5 and V is TRBV12-3 or TRBV12-4; D is possibly TRBD1 (5 bases). CDR3 length: 14 amino acids. V was clipped by 4 bases and J by 0 bases, with 7 bases between them. CDR3 loop: CASSYRNSNQPQHF. CDR3 nucleotides: TGTGCCAGCAGTTACAGGAATAGCAATCAGCCCCAGCATTTT.

Many counts were recorded for this clonotype. The chain combines TRBV12-3 or TRBV12-4 with TRBJ2-2; tentative D call: TRBD1 (6 bases). Trimming shortened V by 4 bases and J by 0 bases, and 21 bases separated the two germline ends. The length of the CDR3 is 19 residues. CDR3 coding DNA: TGTGCCAGCAGTTCGATCCAATCACCGGGACAAGCGAACACCGGGGAGCTGTTTTTT. This gives the protein CASSSIQSPGQANTGELFF.

This clonotype was seen repeatedly, ten times or more. V and J are TRBV19 and TRBJ1-1; no firm D call. The CDR3 loop spans 15 amino acids. Trimming stripped 3 bases from V and 1 base from J, with 12 bases between. The germline V gene has CDR1 LNHDA and CDR2 SQIVND (reference sequence). The CDR3 coding sequence is TGTGCCAGTAGTATTCGCCCGCGGGGGAACACTGAAGCTTTCTTT. Translating it yields CASSIRPRGNTEAFF.

This clonotype has ten or more counts. The chain joins TRBV5-4 to TRBJ2-5, with D tentatively TRBD1 (6 bases). This CDR3 region has 15 residues. The V gene lost 2 bases and the J gene lost 4 bases, with 15 bases spanning the gap. The germline V gene encodes CDR1 SGHNT and CDR2 YYREEE (reference sequence). The CDR3 DNA is TGTGCCAGCAGCTTAGGGGCAGGGGCCGGAGAGACCCAGTACTTC. Translating it yields CASSLGAGAGETQYF.

This clonotype has ten or more counts. V is TRBV20-1 and J is TRBJ2-7, with 7 bases identical to TRBD1. The junction had 11 bases not matched to a gene; V was cut back by 5 bases and J by 7 bases. The CDR3 is 13 amino acids. The germline V gene has CDR1 DFQATT and CDR2 SNEGSKA (reference sequence). CDR3 sequence (DNA): TGCAGTGCTGGGGACAGAGGAGTCTATGAGCAGTACTTC. Translated: CSAGDRGVYEQYF.

This chain uses TRBV11-2 with TRBJ2-3; 7 bases agree with TRBD1. After removal of 2 bases from V and 0 bases from J, the junction contained 2 bases not matched to a gene. The CDR3 covers 15 residues. Germline values: CDR1 SGHAT, CDR2 FQNNGV. CDR3 nucleotides: TGTGCCAGCAGCTTACTGGACAGGAGCACAGATACGCAGTATTTT. As protein: CASSLLDRSTDTQYF.

Only a few counts were recorded for this clonotype. The V gene is TRBV28, the J gene TRBJ2-7; perhaps TRBD2 as D (7 bases). Germline CDR1 MDHEN, CDR2 SYDVKM. With 5 bases removed from V and 4 bases from J, the gap between germline ends came to 18 bases. There are 15 residues in the CDR3. The chain's CDR3 is CASSDVRGGGYEQYF. The DNA for the CDR3 is TGTGCCAGCAGTGATGTACGAGGGGGGGGTTACGAGCAGTACTTC.

This clonotype was counted many times. The chain is built from TRBV12-3 or TRBV12-4 and TRBJ1-1, with a tentative D call TRBD1 (6 bases). V dropped 6 bases and J dropped 4 bases, with 12 bases sitting between them. The CDR3 is 13 residues long. CDR3 protein: CASRIQGSTEAFF. The CDR3 coding sequence is TGTGCCAGCAGGATACAGGGAAGCACTGAAGCTTTCTTT.

This clonotype showed up just a few times. The chain is built from TRBV4-1 and TRBJ1-1, with D possibly matching TRBD1 (6 bases). V gave up 2 bases and J gave up 2 bases, with 15 bases separating them. The CDR3 contains 16 residues. Germline loops: CDR1 MGHRA, CDR2 YSYEKL. The CDR3 DNA sequence: TGCGCCAGCAGCCAACAACTCACAGGGCTCAACACTGAAGCTTTCTTT. This gives the protein CASSQQLTGLNTEAFF.

This clonotype was recorded at least ten times. The chain links TRBV11-3 to TRBJ2-7; D is tentatively TRBD1 or TRBD2 (5 bases each). The ends were cut back, 4 bases at V and 2 bases at J, with 15 bases in the middle. Germline CDR1 is SGHNT and CDR2 is YENEEA. The CDR3 extends over 15 amino acids. CDR3 region: CASSSHGDPPYEQYF. Written as DNA, the CDR3 is TGTGCCAGCAGCTCTCACGGGGACCCTCCCTACGAGCAGTACTTC.